This T cell receptor beta chain was sequenced for a study of Graves' ophthalmopathy and Graves' hyperthyroidism. In this sample, this clonotype turned up many times. Antigen unknown. Broader study findings: For predicting ophthalmopathy progression, the model had about 66% sensitivity and roughly 72% specificity.

Germline CDR1 is KGHDR and CDR2 is SFDVKD. Trimming took 0 bases from V and 4 from J, leaving 8 bases between them. CDR3 length equals 14 residues. Scientists amplified the TCR beta CDR3 regions from RNA transcripts. Second-round multiplex PCR came after first-round RT-PCR with HTBI primers. TCRdb reprocessed the multiplex PCR reads via MiXCR and lists one record per CDR3 protein. Of fewer than 650,000 distinct CDR3 sequences listed, over 20% are singletons. No progression to ophthalmopathy over 18 months defined stable hyperthyroidism. None of the included patients had other autoimmune diseases, uncontrolled infections, pregnancy or lactation, as these led to exclusion.

This rearrangement joins TRBV24-1 to TRBJ1-2; D is unresolved. Material for sequencing was peripheral blood. This sequence originates from a woman aged 18-29 years with stable Graves' hyperthyroidism. Some clones in this sample may be carry-over from other donors' samples. Written as DNA, the CDR3 is TGTGCCACCAGTGATTTGAACGCACGCTATGGCTACACCTTC. Its translation is CATSDLNARYGYTF.